This T cell receptor beta chain appears in the sequencing data of a study of regulatory T cells in long-lasting Graves disease. Points from the study as a whole: Persistent Graves' patients showed less TCR diversity than newly diagnosed ones.

In regard to this clonotype: The antigen remains undetermined.

Combining iRepertoire HTBI primers with Arm-PCR of CDR3 regions, the authors built TCR beta libraries. One entry per CDR3 protein results from TCRdb running MiXCR on the multiplex PCR reads. This table has a few hundred thousand distinct CDR3 sequences, 21% appearing once. CDR1 and CDR2 from the germline V gene are ENHRY and SYGVKD. V lost 3 bases, J lost 7 bases, and 15 bases lay in between. This CDR3 spans 15 amino acids. This sample's time point: persistent/refractory GD, antithyroid drugs over 5 years with positive TRAb. Construction of the TCR library relied on RNA isolated from PBMCs. Graves' disease was diagnosed by American Thyroid Association guidelines.

The chain has TRBV10-3 and TRBJ2-2, with a possible D match to TRBD1 (6 bases). The sequence was collected from a female donor with Graves disease. This specimen consisted of peripheral blood mononuclear cells (PBMCs), obtained when the disease was refractory, from a patient treated with antithyroid drugs. The CDR3 region is CAISERAGENGELFF. The CDR3 DNA reads TGTGCCATCAGTGAAAGGGCAGGGGAGAACGGGGAGCTGTTTTTT.